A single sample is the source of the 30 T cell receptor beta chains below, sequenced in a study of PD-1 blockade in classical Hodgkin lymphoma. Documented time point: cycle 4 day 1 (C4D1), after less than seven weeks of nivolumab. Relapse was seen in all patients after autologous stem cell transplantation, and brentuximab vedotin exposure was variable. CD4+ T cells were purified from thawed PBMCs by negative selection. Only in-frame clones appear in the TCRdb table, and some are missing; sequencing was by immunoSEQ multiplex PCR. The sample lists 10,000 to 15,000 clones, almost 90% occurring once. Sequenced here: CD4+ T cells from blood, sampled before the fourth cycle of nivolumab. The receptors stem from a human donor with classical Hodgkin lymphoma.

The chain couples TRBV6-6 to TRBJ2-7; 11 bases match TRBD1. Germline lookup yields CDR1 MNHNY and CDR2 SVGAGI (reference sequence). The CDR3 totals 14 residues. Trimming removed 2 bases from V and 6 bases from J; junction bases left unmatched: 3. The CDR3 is CASSYQGQGGEQYF. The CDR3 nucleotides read TGTGCCAGCAGTTACCAGGGACAGGGGGGCGAGCAGTACTTC.

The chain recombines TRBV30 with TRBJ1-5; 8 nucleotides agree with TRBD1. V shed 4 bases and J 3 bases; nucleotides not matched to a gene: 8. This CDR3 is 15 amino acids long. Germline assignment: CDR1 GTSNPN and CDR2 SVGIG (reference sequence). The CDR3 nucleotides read TGTGCCTGGACCCGTTCGACAGGGGCCAATCAGCCCCAGCATTTT. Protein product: CAWTRSTGANQPQHF.

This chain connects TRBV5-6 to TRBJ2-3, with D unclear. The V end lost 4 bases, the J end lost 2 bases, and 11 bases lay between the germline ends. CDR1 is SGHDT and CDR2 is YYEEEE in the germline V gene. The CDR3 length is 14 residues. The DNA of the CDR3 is TGTGCCAGCAGCCTCAACGACCTCACAGATACGCAGTATTTT. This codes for CASSLNDLTDTQYF. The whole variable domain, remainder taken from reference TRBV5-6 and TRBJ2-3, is DAGVTQSPTHLIKTRGQQVTLRCSPKSGHDTVSWYQQALGQGPQFIFQYYEEEERQRGNFPDRFSGHQFPNYSSELNVNALLLGDSALYLCASSLNDLTDTQYFGPGTRLTVL.

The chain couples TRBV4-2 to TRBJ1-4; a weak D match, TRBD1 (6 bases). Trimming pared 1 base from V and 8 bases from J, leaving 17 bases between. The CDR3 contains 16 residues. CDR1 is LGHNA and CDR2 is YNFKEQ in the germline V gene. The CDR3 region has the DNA TGTGCCAGCAGCCAAGTATCGGCAGGGGAAGGGGAAAAACTGTTTTTT. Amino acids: CASSQVSAGEGEKLFF.

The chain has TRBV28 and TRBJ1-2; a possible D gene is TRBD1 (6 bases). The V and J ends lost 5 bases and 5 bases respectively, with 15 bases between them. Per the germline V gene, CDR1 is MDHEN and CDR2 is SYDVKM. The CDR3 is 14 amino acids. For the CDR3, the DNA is TGTGCCAGCAGTGGGACAACTCACAGATATGGCTACACCTTC. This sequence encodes CASSGTTHRYGYTF.

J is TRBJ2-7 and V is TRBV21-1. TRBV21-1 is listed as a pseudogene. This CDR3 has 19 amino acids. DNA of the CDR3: TGTGCCAGCAGCAAAGAAGCGGGAGTTGGTAGTGCAGGGGGCGACGAGCAGTACTTC. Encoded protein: CASSKEAGVGSAGGDEQYF.

The chain's CDR3 is CASSHPTRGIEQFF. The CDR3 nucleotides are TGTGCCAGCAGCCACCCGACTAGGGGCATTGAGCAGTTCTTC. The rearrangement links TRBV7-2 to TRBJ2-1; D possibly corresponds to TRBD2 (6 bases). V lost 5 bases and J lost 9, with 17 bases in between. This CDR3 region has 14 residues. Germline V gene lookup returns CDR1 SGHTA and CDR2 FQGNSA.

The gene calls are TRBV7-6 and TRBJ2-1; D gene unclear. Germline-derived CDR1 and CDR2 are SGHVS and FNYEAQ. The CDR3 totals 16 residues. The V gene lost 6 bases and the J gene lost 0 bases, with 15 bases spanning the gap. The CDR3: CASSRSPTSSYNEQFF. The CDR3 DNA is TGTGCCAGCAGTCGTAGTCCTACCAGCTCCTACAATGAGCAGTTCTTC.

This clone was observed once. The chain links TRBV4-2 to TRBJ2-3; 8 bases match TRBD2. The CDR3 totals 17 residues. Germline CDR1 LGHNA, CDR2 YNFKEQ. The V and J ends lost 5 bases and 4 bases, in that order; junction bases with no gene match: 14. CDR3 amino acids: CASSALSGEGTSDTQYF. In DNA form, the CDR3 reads TGTGCCAGCAGCGCTCTTAGCGGGGAGGGGACCTCAGATACGCAGTATTTT.

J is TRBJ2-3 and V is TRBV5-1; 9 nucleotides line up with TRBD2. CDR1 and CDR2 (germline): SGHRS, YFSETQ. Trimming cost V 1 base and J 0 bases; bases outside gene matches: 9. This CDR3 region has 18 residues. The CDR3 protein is CASSLMSGRTVSTDTQYF. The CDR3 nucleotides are TGCGCCAGCAGCTTGATGAGCGGGAGGACCGTTAGCACAGATACGCAGTATTTT. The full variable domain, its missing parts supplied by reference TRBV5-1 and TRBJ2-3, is KAGVTQTPRYLIKTRGQQVTLSCSPISGHRSVSWYQQTPGQGLQFLFEYFSETQRNKGNFPGRFSGRQFSNSRSEMNVSTLELGDSALYLCASSLMSGRTVSTDTQYFGPGTRLTVL.

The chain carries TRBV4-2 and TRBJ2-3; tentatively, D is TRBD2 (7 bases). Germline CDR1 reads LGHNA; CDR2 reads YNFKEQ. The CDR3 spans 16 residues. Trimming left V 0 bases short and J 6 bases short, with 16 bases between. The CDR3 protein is CASSQDLRGGDDTQYF. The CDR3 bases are TGTGCCAGCAGCCAAGATCTGAGGGGGGGGGACGATACGCAGTATTTT.

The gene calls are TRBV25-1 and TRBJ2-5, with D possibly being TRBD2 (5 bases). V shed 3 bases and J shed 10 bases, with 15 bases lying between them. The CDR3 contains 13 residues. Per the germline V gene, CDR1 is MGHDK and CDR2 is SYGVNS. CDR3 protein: CASSDGASEDQYF. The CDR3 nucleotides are TGTGCCAGCAGTGACGGTGCTTCGGAGGACCAGTACTTC.

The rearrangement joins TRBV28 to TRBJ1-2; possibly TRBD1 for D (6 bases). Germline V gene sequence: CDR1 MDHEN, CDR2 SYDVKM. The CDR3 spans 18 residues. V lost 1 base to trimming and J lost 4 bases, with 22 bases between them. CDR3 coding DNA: TGTGCCAGCAGTTTATACAACTTAAGGCACAGGGTGGGCTATGGCTACACCTTC. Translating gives CASSLYNLRHRVGYGYTF.

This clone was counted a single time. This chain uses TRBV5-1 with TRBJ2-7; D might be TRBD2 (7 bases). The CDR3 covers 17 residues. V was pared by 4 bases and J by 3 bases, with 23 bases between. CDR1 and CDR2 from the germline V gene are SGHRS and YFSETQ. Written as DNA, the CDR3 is TGCGCCAGCAGCAAGGGGGGGGGTTCCCAGACTAACTACGAGCAGTACTTC. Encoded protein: CASSKGGGSQTNYEQYF.

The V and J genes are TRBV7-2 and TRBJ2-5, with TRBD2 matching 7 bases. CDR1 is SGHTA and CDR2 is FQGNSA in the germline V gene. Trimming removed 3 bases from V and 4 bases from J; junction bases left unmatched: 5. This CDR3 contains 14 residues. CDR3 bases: TGTGCCAGCAGCTTTCAGGGAGGGGCAGAGACCCAGTACTTC. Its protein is CASSFQGGAETQYF.

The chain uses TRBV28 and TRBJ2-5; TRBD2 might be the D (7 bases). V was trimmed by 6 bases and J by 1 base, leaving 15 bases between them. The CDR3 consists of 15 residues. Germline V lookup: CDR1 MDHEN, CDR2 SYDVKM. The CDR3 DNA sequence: TGTGCCAGCAGCGGGGGAGGGGGGCTCCAAGAGACCCAGTACTTC. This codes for CASSGGGGLQETQYF. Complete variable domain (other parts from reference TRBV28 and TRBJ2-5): DVKVTQSSRYLVKRTGEKVFLECVQDMDHENMFWYRQDPGLGLRLIYFSYDVKMKEKGDIPEGYSVSREKKERFSLILESASTNQTSMYLCASSGGGGLQETQYFGPGTRLLVL.

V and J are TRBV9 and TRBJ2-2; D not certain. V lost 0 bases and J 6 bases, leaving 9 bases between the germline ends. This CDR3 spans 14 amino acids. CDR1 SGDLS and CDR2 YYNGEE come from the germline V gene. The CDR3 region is CASSVGVIAGELFF. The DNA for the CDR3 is TGTGCCAGCAGCGTAGGGGTGATCGCCGGGGAGCTGTTTTTT.

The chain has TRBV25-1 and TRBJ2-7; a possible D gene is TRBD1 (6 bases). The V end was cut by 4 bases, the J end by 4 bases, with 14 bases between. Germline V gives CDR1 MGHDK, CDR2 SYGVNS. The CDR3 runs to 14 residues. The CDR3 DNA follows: TGTGCCAGCAGTGGGGGACATGTAACGTACGAGCAGTACTTC. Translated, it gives CASSGGHVTYEQYF.

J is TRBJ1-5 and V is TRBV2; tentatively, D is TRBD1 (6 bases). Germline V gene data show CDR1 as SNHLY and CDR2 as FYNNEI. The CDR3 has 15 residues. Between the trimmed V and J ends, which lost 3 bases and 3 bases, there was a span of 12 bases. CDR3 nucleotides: TGTGCCAGCAGTGATACAGGACAGTCCAATCAGCCCCAGCATTTT. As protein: CASSDTGQSNQPQHF.

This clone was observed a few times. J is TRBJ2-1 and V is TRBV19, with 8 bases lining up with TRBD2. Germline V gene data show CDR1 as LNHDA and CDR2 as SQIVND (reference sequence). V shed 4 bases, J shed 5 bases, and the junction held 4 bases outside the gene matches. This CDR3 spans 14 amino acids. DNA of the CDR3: TGTGCCAGTAGTAAGCGGGAGCTCAACAATGAGCAGTTCTTC. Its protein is CASSKRELNNEQFF. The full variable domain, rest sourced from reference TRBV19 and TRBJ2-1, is DGGITQSPKYLFRKEGQNVTLSCEQNLNHDAMYWYRQDPGQGLRLIYYSQIVNDFQKGDIAEGYSVSREKKESFPLTVTSAQKNPTAFYLCASSKRELNNEQFFGPGTRLTVL.

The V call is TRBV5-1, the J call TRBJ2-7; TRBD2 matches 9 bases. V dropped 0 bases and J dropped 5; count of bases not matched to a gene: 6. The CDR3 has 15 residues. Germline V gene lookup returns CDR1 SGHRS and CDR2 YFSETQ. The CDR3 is CASSLVISGSHEQYF. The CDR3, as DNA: TGCGCCAGCAGCTTGGTAATTAGCGGGAGTCACGAGCAGTACTTC. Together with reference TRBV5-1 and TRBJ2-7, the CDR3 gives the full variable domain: KAGVTQTPRYLIKTRGQQVTLSCSPISGHRSVSWYQQTPGQGLQFLFEYFSETQRNKGNFPGRFSGRQFSNSRSEMNVSTLELGDSALYLCASSLVISGSHEQYFGPGTRLTVT.

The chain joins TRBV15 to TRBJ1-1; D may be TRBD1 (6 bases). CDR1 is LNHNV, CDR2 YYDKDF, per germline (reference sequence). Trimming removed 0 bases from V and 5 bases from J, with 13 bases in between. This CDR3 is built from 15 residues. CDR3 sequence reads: CATSRDYWGRTEAFF. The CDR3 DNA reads TGTGCCACCAGCAGAGATTATTGGGGGCGTACTGAAGCTTTCTTT.

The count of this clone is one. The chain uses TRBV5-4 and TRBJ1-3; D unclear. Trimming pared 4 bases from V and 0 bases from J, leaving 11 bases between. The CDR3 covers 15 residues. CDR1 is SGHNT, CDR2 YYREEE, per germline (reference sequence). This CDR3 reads CASSAGRISGNTIYF. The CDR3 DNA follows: TGTGCCAGCAGCGCCGGACGGATCTCTGGAAACACCATATATTTT.

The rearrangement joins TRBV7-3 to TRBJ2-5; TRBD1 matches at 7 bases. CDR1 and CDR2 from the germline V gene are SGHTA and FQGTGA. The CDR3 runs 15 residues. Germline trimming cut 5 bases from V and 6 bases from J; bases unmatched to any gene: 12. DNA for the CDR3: TGTGCCAGCAGCCTAGACAGGGTGGTCGGGCAGACCCAGTACTTC. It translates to CASSLDRVVGQTQYF.

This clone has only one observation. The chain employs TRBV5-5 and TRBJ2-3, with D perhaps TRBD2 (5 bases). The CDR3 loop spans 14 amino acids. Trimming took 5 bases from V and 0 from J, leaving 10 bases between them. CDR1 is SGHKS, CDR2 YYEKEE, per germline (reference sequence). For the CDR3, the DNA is TGTGCCAGCAGGGGGTGGACTAGCACAGATACGCAGTATTTT. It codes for CASRGWTSTDTQYF.

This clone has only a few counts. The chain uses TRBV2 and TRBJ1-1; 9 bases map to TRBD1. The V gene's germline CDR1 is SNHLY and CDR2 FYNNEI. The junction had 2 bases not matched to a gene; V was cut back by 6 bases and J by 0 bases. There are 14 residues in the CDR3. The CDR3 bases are TGTGCCAGCAGGACAGGGGGGATGAACACTGAAGCTTTCTTT. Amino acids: CASRTGGMNTEAFF.

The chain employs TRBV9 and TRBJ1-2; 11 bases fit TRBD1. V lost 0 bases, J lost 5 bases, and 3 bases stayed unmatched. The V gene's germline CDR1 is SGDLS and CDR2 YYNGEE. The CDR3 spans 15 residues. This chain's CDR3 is CASSVVGTGGYGYTF. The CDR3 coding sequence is TGTGCCAGCAGCGTAGTAGGGACAGGGGGGTATGGCTACACCTTC. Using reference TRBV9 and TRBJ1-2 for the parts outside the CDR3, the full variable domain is DSGVTQTPKHLITATGQRVTLRCSPRSGDLSVYWYQQSLDQGLQFLIQYYNGEERAKGNILERFSAQQFPDLHSELNLSSLELGDSALYFCASSVVGTGGYGYTFGSGTRLTVV.

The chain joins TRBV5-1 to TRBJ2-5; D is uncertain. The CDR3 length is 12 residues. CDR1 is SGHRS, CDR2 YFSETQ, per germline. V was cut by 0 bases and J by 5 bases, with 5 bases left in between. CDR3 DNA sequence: TGCGCCAGCAGCTTGGCCGAGGAGACCCAGTACTTC. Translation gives CASSLAEETQYF.

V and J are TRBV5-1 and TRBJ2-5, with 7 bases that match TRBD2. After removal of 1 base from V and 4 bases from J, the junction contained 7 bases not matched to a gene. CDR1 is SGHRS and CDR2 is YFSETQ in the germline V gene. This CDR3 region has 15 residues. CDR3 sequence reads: CASSLTPQRGETQYF. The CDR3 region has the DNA TGCGCCAGCAGCTTGACCCCTCAGCGGGGAGAGACCCAGTACTTC.

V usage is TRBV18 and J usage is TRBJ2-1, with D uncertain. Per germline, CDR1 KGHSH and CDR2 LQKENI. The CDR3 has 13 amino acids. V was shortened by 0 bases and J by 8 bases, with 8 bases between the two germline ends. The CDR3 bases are TGTGCCAGCTCACCACCGGTTAGGGATGAGCAGTTCTTC. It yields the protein CASSPPVRDEQFF.